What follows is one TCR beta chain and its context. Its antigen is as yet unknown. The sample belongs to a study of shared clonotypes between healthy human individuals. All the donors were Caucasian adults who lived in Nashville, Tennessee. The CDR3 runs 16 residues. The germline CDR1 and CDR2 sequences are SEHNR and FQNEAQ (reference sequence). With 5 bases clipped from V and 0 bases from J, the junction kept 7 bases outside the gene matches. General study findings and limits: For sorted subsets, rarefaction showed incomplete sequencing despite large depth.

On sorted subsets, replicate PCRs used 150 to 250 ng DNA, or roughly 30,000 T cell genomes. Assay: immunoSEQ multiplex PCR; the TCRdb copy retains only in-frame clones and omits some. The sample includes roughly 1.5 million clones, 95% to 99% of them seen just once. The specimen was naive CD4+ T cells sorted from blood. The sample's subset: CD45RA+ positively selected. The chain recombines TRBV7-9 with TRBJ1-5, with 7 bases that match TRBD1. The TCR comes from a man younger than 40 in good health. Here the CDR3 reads CASSKSGTVSNQPQHF. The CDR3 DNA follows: TGTGCCAGCAGCAAGTCCGGGACAGTTAGCAATCAGCCCCAGCATTTT.